This TCR beta chain comes out of a study of blood T cell repertoires in COVID-19. Background on the study: The samples span acute and convalescent COVID-19 from the United States, Italy and Spain. Nucleic acid was either cDNA or gDNA, and it came from T cells, B-cell-depleted T cells, or PBMCs.

How the authors handled the data: For nucleated cells, counts were estimated from reference gene primer amplification. The protocol was immunoSEQ multiplex PCR, while the TCRdb copy is restricted to in-frame clones and leaves out a portion. V and J calls and clone size are given by that table; D and trimming were obtained from the DNA. The sample lists 150,000 to 200,000 clones, about 92% occurring once. This clonotype was sampled from a man between 60 and 75 years old with active or convalescent COVID-19. The source material was peripheral blood.

The CDR3: CASSSRQGAFF. CDR3 coding DNA: TGTGCCAGCAGTTCCAGACAGGGAGCTTTCTTT. This chain links TRBV27 with TRBJ1-1, with 7 bases lining up with TRBD1. CDR1 and CDR2 from the germline V gene are MNHEY and SMNVEV (reference sequence). The CDR3 loop spans 11 amino acids. Trimming took 4 bases from V and 10 from J; bases not matched to a gene: 3.